This TCR beta chain was identified during a study of T cell responses to AZD1222 COVID-19 vaccine. With regard to this clone: Its antigen remains unidentified.

Study outcomes and limitations: The study identified only six AZD1222 recipients as seropositive at baseline. The donor cohort was predominantly white British with a female majority, and clonal diversity may have been underestimated.

Profiling relied on immunoSEQ multiplex PCR, and the TCRdb table lists in-frame clones only, not all of them. Of about 160,000 clones listed, approximately 90% are singletons. The source of this sequence is an adult in good health. The material sequenced was peripheral blood, taken on day 0 of AZD1222 vaccination.

CDR3 nucleotides: TGTGCCAGCTCACCACCGGGTTTCTACGAGCAGTACTTC. It codes for CASSPPGFYEQYF. The J gene is TRBJ2-7, the V gene TRBV18; no clear D gene. The V end was cut by 0 bases, the J end by 3 bases, with 6 bases between. CDR3 length: 13 amino acids. In germline, CDR1 is KGHSH, CDR2 LQKENI. Full variable domain (remainder filled in from reference TRBV18 and TRBJ2-7): NAGVMQNPRHLVRRRGQEARLRCSPMKGHSHVYWYRQLPEEGLKFMVYLQKENIIDESGMPKERFSAEFPKEGPSILRIQQVVRGDSAAYFCASSPPGFYEQYFGPGTRLTVT.